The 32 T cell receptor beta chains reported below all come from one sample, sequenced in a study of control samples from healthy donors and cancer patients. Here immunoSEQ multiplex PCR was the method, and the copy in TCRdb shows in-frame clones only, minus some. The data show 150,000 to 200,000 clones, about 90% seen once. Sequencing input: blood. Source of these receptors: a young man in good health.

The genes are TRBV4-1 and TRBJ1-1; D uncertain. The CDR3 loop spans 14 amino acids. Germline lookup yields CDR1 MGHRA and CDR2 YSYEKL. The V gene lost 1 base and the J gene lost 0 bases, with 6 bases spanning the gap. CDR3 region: CASSQGQVNTEAFF. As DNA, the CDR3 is TGCGCCAGCAGCCAAGGGCAGGTGAACACTGAAGCTTTCTTT.

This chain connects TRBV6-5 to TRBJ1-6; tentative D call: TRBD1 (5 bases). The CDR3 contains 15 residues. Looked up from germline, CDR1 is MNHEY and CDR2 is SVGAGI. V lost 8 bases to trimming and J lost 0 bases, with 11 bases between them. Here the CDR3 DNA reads TGTGCCAGCGCCCGACAGAGCTCCTATAATTCACCCCTCCACTTT. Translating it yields CASARQSSYNSPLHF.

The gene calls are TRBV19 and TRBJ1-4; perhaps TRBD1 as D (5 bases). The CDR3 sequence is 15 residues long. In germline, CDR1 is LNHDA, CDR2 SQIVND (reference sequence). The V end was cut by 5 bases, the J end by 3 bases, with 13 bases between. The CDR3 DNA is TGTGCCAGTAGTCTCGCCGGGGCCGCTAATGAAAAACTGTTTTTT. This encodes CASSLAGAANEKLFF.

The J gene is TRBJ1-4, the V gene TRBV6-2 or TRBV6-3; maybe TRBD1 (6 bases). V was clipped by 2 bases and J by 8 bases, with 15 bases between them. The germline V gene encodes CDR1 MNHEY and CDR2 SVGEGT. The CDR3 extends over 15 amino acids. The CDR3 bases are TGTGCCAGCAGTTACCCCGGGACAAGTACCGAAAAACTGTTTTTT. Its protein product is CASSYPGTSTEKLFF.

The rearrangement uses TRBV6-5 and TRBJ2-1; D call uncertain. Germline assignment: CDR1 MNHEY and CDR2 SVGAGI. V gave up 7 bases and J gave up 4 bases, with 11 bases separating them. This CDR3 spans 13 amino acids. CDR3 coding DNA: TGTGCCAGCACCGAGACCGGTTACAATGAGCAGTTCTTC. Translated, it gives CASTETGYNEQFF.

The CDR3 is CASSGTGRIYGYTF. In DNA form, the CDR3 reads TGTGCCAGCAGCGGGACAGGGAGGATCTATGGCTACACCTTC. The chain has TRBV11-2 and TRBJ1-2; 9 bases match TRBD1. V was clipped by 5 bases and J by 4 bases; unmatched bases: 5. This CDR3 region has 14 residues. Germline CDR1 and CDR2: SGHAT and FQNNGV.

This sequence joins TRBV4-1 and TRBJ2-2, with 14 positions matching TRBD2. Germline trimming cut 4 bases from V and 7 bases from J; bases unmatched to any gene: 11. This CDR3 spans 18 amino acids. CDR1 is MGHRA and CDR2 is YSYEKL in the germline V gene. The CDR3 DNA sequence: TGCGCCAGCAGCCTCACTCCGGGACTAGCGGGGGAAGGCGGGGAGCTGTTTTTT. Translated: CASSLTPGLAGEGGELFF.

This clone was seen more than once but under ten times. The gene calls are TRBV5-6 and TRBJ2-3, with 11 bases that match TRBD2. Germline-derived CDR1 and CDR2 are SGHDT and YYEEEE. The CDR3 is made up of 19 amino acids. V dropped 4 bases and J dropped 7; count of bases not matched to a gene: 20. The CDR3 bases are TGTGCCAGCAGCATTAGCGGGAGGGCCTGGTATCGCGCGAGCAATACGCAGTATTTT. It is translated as CASSISGRAWYRASNTQYF. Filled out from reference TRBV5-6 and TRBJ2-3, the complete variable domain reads DAGVTQSPTHLIKTRGQQVTLRCSPKSGHDTVSWYQQALGQGPQFIFQYYEEEERQRGNFPDRFSGHQFPNYSSELNVNALLLGDSALYLCASSISGRAWYRASNTQYFGPGTRLTVL.

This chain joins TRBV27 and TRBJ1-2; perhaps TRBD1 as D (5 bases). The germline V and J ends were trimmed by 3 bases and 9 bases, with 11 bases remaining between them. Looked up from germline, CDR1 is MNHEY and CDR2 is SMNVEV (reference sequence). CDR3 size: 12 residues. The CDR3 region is CASSLSGTSYTF. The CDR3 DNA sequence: TGTGCCAGCAGTTTGTCCGGGACGAGCTACACCTTC.

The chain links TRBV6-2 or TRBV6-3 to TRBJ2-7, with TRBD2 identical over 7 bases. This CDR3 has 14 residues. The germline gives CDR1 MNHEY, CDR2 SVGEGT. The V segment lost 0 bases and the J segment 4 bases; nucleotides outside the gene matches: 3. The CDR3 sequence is CASSYSAGVYEQYF. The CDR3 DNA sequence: TGTGCCAGCAGTTACTCCGCGGGAGTATACGAGCAGTACTTC.

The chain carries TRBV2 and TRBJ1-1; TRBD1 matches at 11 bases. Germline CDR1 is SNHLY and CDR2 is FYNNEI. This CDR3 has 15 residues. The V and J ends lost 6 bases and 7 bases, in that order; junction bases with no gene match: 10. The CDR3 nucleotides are TGTGCCAGCAGAGCCGGGACAGGGGGTCTGGGTGAAGCTTTCTTT. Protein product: CASRAGTGGLGEAFF.

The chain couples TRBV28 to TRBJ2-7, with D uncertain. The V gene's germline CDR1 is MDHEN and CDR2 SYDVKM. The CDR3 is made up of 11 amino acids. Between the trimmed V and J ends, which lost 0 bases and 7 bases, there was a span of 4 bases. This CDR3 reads CASSLWPEQYF. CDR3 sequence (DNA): TGTGCCAGCAGTTTATGGCCAGAGCAGTACTTC.

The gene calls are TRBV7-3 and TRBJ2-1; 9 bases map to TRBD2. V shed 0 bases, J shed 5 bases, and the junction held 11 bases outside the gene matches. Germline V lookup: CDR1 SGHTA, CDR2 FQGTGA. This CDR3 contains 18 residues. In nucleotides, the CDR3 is TGTGCCAGCAGCTTAACCGGTTGGAGCGGGGGGAAACACAATGAGCAGTTCTTC. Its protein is CASSLTGWSGGKHNEQFF.

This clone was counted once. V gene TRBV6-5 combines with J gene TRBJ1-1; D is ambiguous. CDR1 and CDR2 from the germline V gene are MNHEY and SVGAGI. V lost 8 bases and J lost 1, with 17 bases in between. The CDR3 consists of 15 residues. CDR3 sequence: CASVPYSAGNTEAFF. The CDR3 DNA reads TGTGCCAGCGTGCCCTACTCAGCGGGGAACACTGAAGCTTTCTTT.

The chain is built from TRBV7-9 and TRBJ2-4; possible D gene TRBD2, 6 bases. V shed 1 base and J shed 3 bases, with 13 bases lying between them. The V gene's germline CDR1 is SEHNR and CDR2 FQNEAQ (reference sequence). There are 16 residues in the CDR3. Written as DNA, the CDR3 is TGTGCCAGCAGCTTAGAGGAGGGCACAGGCAAAAACATTCAGTACTTC. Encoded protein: CASSLEEGTGKNIQYF.

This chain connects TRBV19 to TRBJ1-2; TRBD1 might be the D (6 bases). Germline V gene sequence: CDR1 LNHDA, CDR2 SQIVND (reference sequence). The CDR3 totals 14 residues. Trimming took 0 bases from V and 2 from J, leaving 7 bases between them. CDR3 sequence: CASSIEGANYGYTF. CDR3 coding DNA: TGTGCCAGTAGTATAGAGGGGGCGAACTATGGCTACACCTTC.

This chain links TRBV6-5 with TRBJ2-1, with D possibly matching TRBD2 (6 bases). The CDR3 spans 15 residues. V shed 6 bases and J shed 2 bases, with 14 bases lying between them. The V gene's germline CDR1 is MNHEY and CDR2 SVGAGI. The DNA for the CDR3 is TGTGCCAGCAGGACCCCCGGGACTCCCTACAATGAGCAGTTCTTC. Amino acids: CASRTPGTPYNEQFF.

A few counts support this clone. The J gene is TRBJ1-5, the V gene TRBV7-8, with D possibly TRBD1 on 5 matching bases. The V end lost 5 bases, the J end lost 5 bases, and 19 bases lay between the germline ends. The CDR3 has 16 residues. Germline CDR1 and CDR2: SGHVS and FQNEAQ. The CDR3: CASSRDSGGVHQPQHF. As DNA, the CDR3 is TGTGCCAGCAGCCGAGATTCGGGGGGAGTCCATCAGCCCCAGCATTTT.

In DNA form, the CDR3 reads TGTGCCAGCAGGAGGGGGGGAAGCACAGATACGCAGTATTTT. It translates to CASRRGGSTDTQYF. This chain joins TRBV6-5 and TRBJ2-3, with D possibly being TRBD2 (7 bases). The CDR3 is 14 amino acids. V dropped 6 bases and J dropped 0 bases, with 10 bases sitting between them. The germline V gene has CDR1 MNHEY and CDR2 SVGAGI.

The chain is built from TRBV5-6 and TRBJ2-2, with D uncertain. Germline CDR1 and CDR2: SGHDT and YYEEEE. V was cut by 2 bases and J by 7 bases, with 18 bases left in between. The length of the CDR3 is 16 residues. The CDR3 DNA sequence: TGTGCCAGCAGCTTAGTGGTTGACCCCATGGTCGGGGAGCTGTTTTTT. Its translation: CASSLVVDPMVGELFF.

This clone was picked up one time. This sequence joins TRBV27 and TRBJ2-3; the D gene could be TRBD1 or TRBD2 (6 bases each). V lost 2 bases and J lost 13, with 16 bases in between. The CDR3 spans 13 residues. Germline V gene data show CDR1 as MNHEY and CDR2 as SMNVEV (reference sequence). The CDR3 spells CASSLREDRQEYF. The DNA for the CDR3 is TGTGCCAGCAGTTTAAGGGAGGACAGACAAGAGTATTTT.

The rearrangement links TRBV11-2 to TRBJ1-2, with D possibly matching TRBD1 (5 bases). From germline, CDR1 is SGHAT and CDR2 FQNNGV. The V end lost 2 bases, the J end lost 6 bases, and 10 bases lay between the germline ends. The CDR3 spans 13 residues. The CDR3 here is CASSLSRVDGYTF. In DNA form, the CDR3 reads TGTGCCAGCAGCTTATCCAGGGTAGATGGCTACACCTTC. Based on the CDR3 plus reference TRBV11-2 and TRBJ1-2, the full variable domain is EAGVAQSPRYKIIEKRQSVAFWCNPISGHATLYWYQQILGQGPKLLIQFQNNGVVDDSQLPKDRFSAERLKGVDSTLKIQPAKLEDSAVYLCASSLSRVDGYTFGSGTRLTVV.

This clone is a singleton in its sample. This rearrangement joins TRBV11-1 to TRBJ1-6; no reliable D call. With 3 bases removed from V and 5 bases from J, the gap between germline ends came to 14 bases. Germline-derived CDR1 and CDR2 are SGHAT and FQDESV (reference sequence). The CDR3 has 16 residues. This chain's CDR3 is CASSFGNPWDNSPLHF. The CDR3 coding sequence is TGTGCCAGCAGCTTCGGGAACCCATGGGATAATTCACCCCTCCACTTT.

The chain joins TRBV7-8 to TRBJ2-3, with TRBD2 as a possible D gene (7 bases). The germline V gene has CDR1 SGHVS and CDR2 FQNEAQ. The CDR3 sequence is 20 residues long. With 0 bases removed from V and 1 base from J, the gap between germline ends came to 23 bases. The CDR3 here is CASSLAVEGGYRSRTDTQYF. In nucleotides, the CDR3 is TGTGCCAGCAGCTTAGCGGTCGAGGGGGGGTATCGTTCTCGCACAGATACGCAGTATTTT.

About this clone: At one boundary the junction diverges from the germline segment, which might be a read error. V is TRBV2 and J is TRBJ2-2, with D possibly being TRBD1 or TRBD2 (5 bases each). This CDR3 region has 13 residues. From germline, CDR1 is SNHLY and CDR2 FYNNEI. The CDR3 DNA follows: TGTGCCAGCAGTGTCCGGCCCGGTAGGGACCTGTTTTTT. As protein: CASSVRPGRDLFF.

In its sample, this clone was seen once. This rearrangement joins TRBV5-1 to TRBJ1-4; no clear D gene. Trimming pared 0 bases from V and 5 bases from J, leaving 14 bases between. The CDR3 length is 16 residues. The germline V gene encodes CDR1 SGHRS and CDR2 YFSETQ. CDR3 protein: CASSLAIAAPNEKLFF. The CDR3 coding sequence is TGCGCCAGCAGCTTGGCGATAGCAGCCCCGAATGAAAAACTGTTTTTT.

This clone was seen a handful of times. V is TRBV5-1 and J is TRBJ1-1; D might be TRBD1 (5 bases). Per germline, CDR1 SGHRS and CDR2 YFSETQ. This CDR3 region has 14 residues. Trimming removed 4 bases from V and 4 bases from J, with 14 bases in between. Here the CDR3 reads CASSLDNLGTEAFF. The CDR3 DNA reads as TGCGCCAGCAGCCTGGACAACTTAGGCACTGAAGCTTTCTTT.

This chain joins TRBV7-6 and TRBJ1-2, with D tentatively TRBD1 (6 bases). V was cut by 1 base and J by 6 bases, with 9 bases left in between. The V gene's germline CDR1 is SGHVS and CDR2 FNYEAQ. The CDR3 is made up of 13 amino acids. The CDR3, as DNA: TGTGCCAGCAGCTTAGTTACAGGGCATGGCTACACCTTC. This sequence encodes CASSLVTGHGYTF.

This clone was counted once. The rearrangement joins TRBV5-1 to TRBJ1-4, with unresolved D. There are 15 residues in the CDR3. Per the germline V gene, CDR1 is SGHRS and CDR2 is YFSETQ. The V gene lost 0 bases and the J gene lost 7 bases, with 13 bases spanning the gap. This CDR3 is CASSLADSRTEKLFF. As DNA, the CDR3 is TGCGCCAGCAGCTTGGCAGACTCCCGAACTGAAAAACTGTTTTTT.

In DNA form, the CDR3 reads TGTGCCAGCAGCTCCCACGGACTAGCGGGTCCCCCCGGGGAGCTGTTTTTT. As protein: CASSSHGLAGPPGELFF. The rearrangement uses TRBV5-4 and TRBJ2-2; 11 positions match TRBD2. The CDR3 covers 17 residues. Germline CDR1 reads SGHNT; CDR2 reads YYREEE (reference sequence). V was clipped by 3 bases and J by 6 bases; unmatched bases: 10. The full variable domain, completed using reference TRBV5-4 and TRBJ2-2, is ETGVTQSPTHLIKTRGQQVTLRCSSQSGHNTVSWYQQALGQGPQFIFQYYREEENGRGNFPPRFSGLQFPNYSSELNVNALELDDSALYLCASSSHGLAGPPGELFFGEGSRLTVL.

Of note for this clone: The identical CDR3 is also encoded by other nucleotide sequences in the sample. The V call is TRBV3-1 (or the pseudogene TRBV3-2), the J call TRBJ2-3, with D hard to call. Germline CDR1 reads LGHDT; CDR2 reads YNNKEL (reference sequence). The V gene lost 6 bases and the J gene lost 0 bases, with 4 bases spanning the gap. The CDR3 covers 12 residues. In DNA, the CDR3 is TGTGCCAGCAGTCTTAGCACAGATACGCAGTATTTT. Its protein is CASSLSTDTQYF.

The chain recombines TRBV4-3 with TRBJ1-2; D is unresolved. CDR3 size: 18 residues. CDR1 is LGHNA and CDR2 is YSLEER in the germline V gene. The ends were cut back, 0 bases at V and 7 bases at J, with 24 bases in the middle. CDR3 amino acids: CASSQDLRKNLVDGGYTF. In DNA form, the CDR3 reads TGCGCCAGCAGCCAAGATCTACGGAAGAACCTTGTGGACGGTGGCTACACCTTC.